The present T cell receptor (beta chain) was sequenced within a study of a mutant IDH1 vaccine in newly diagnosed glioma. Study-wide context: Patients were started on vaccination 4-6 weeks after radiotherapy alone, or with temozolomide cycles. Whole-study findings and limits: Induction of immune responses by the vaccine occurred in about 93% of patients.

Note on this clone: What it binds is unknown.

The V and J ends lost 7 bases and 0 bases, in that order; junction bases with no gene match: 7. Germline CDR1 and CDR2: MNHEY and SMNVEV (reference sequence). The CDR3 is 15 residues long. Method: immunoSEQ multiplex PCR; TCRdb's copy keeps in-frame clones and lacks some. The sample lists some 60,000 clones, 70% to 85% seen once, with roughly 3.6% in the top ten. Time point noted: week 11, during vaccination. Doses of 300 ug of mutant IDH1 20-mer peptide were given with topical imiquimod. The material sequenced was PBMCs, taken from a glioma patient whose treatment included an IDH1 peptide vaccine. The rearrangement links TRBV27 to TRBJ2-3; 7 nucleotides match TRBD1. The source is a man younger than 40 with glioma. CDR3 region: CASKRGPSSTDTQYF. The DNA for the CDR3 is TGTGCCAGCAAAAGGGGGCCCTCTAGCACAGATACGCAGTATTTT.